Following are 8 T cell receptor beta chains from one sample sequenced in a study of blood T cell repertoires in COVID-19. Repertoires were generated with immunoSEQ multiplex PCR, while TCRdb's copy carries only in-frame clones and drops some. The table includes roughly 230,000 clones, around 87% detected once. The sequenced sample was peripheral blood. These receptors all come from a woman between 55 and 75 years old with COVID-19, enrolled during active disease.

The chain couples TRBV18 to TRBJ1-1, with a tentative D call TRBD1 (5 bases). Germline CDR1 reads KGHSH; CDR2 reads LQKENI. CDR3 size: 13 residues. V lost 3 bases and J 6 bases, leaving 11 bases between the germline ends. This CDR3 reads CASSPRGLAEAFF. CDR3 in DNA: TGTGCCAGCTCACCTAGGGGCCTAGCTGAAGCTTTCTTT.

The V gene is TRBV6-5, the J gene TRBJ1-5; tentatively, D is TRBD1 (6 bases). The CDR3 has 13 residues. The V end lost 8 bases, the J end lost 5 bases, and 13 bases lay between the germline ends. Germline loops: CDR1 MNHEY, CDR2 SVGAGI. The CDR3 DNA reads TGTGCCAGCGAAACAGGGCGGGATCAGCCCCAGCATTTT. Its translation: CASETGRDQPQHF.

The chain recombines TRBV29-1 with TRBJ1-4; D call uncertain. The CDR3 contains 13 residues. The germline V gene encodes CDR1 SQVTM and CDR2 ANQGSEA. The germline V and J ends were trimmed by 0 bases and 11 bases, with 13 bases remaining between them. DNA for the CDR3: TGCAGCGTTGAAGAGGCGAGGGTGGGCAAACTGTTTTTT. Protein: CSVEEARVGKLFF.

The chain links TRBV4-2 to TRBJ1-2; no firm D call. CDR3 length: 13 residues. The germline V gene has CDR1 LGHNA and CDR2 YNFKEQ. Between the trimmed V and J ends, which lost 1 base and 7 bases, there was a span of 10 bases. The CDR3 DNA follows: TGTGCCAGCAGCCAAGGGCAGAAGTTTGGCTACACCTTC. Translated, it gives CASSQGQKFGYTF.

The count of this clone is one. This chain's CDR3 is CASSKTNRGLATNEKLFF. For the CDR3, the DNA is TGTGCCAGCAGCAAAACTAACAGGGGTCTTGCAACTAATGAAAAACTGTTTTTT. The chain recombines TRBV21-1 with TRBJ1-4; the table gives TRBD1 as D, unverified against the DNA. TRBV21-1 is an annotated pseudogene. This CDR3 comprises 18 residues.

The CDR3 DNA sequence: TGTGCCAGCGGATACCGGACAGGGCCCTCCACCTTC. It encodes CASGYRTGPSTF. V is TRBV27 and J is TRBJ1-2; TRBD1 aligns across 8 bases. CDR1 is MNHEY, CDR2 SMNVEV, per germline (reference sequence). The V segment lost 8 bases and the J segment 13 bases; nucleotides outside the gene matches: 12. The CDR3 extends over 12 amino acids.

This chain links TRBV4-1 with TRBJ1-6; 9 bases match TRBD1. Trimming removed 0 bases from V and 7 bases from J; junction bases left unmatched: 1. The germline CDR1 and CDR2 sequences are MGHRA and YSYEKL. The CDR3 has 15 residues. CDR3 sequence (DNA): TGCGCCAGCAGCCAAGAAGGACAGGGGAATTCACCCCTCCACTTT. Its protein product is CASSQEGQGNSPLHF.

The chain has TRBV6-2 or TRBV6-3 and TRBJ2-2; perhaps TRBD1 as D (6 bases). The V gene lost 4 bases and the J gene lost 5 bases, with 8 bases spanning the gap. The CDR3 length is 13 residues. From germline, CDR1 is MNHEY and CDR2 SVGEGT. The CDR3 coding sequence is TGTGCCAGCAGTTGGGGGCCGACCGGGGAGCTGTTTTTT. Its translation: CASSWGPTGELFF.